This T cell receptor beta chain was observed in a study of OX40 agonist ivuxolimab in advanced cancers. Looking at the study overall: Around 40% of patients had received prior checkpoint inhibitor therapy.

For this clone: Antigen specificity is unknown.

Libraries were prepared by immunoSEQ multiplex PCR; TCRdb keeps only in-frame clonotypes and omits some of them. The sample lists roughly 64,000 clones, around 83% seen once, with less than 3.5% in the top ten. Study-wide results and caveats: At 0.1 to 3.0 mg/kg and by week 6, clonal expansion occurred in CD4+ and CD8+ blood T cells.

CDR3 length: 19 residues. The clonotype was recovered from an adult with an advanced solid tumor such as melanoma, head and neck, liver or kidney cancer. V usage is TRBV21-1 and J usage is TRBJ2-3; whether TRBD2, the table's D call, matches the DNA was not checked. TRBV21-1 corresponds to a pseudogene. The material was CD4+ or CD8+ T cells sorted from blood, obtained in a trial of the OX40 agonist ivuxolimab. The CDR3 sequence is CASIRPCLAGGNQTDTQYF. The CDR3, as DNA: TGTGCCAGCATAAGACCATGTCTAGCGGGAGGGAATCAAACAGATACGCAGTATTTT.